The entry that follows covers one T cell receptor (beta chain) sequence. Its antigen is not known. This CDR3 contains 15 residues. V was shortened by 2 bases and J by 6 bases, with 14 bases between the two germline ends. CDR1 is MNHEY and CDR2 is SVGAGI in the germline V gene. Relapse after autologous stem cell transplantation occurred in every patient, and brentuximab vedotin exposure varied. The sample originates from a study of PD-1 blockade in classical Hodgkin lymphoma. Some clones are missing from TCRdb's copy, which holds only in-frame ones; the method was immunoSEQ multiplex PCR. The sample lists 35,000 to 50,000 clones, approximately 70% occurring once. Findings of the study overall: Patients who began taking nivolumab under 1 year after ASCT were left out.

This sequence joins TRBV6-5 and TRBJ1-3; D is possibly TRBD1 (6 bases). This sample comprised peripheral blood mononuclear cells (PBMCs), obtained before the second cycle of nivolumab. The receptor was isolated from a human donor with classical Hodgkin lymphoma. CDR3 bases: TGTGCCAGCAGTTACCACAGGGATGGCGAAAACACCATATATTTT. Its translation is CASSYHRDGENTIYF.